Listed here are 8 T cell receptor beta chains from one sample, sequenced in a study of T cells in Graves' hyperthyroidism and ophthalmopathy. The CDR3 regions of TCR beta were amplified from RNA transcripts. Carried out on the TCR CDR3, a first-round RT-PCR used the HTBI primer set. One entry per CDR3 protein results from TCRdb running MiXCR on the multiplex PCR reads. This sample has roughly 400,000 distinct CDR3 sequences; less than 20% occur once, and the top ten carry 25% to 30%. Sequenced sample: blood. The origin of the receptors is a woman younger than 30 with Graves' hyperthyroidism that later progressed to Graves' ophthalmopathy.

A few counts support this clonotype. The rearrangement links TRBV9 to TRBJ1-3; D uncertain. Germline V gene sequence: CDR1 SGDLS, CDR2 YYNGEE. The CDR3 length is 15 residues. Deletions cut 3 bases from V and 0 bases from J, with 10 bases between. In DNA form, the CDR3 reads TGTGCCAGCAGCGACTCGGGTTCCTCTGGAAACACCATATATTTT. Its protein product is CASSDSGSSGNTIYF.

Points on this clonotype: A much larger clone differs from this one at a single base, so this may be a read error. The V and J genes are TRBV28 and TRBJ2-7; D perhaps matches TRBD1 (6 bases). This CDR3 region has 15 residues. Per germline, CDR1 MDHEN and CDR2 SYDVKM. The CDR3 reads CASSLRGQSSYEQCF. CDR3 coding DNA: TGTGCCAGCAGCCTCAGGGGCCAAAGCTCCTACGAGCAGTGCTTC.

In this sample, this clonotype turned up many times. This chain connects TRBV4-1 to TRBJ2-7; 7 bases map to TRBD2. Germline V lookup: CDR1 MGHRA, CDR2 YSYEKL. The CDR3 is 15 residues long. V gave up 8 bases and J gave up 5 bases; unmatched junction bases: 15. The CDR3 DNA reads TGCGCCAGCGGACATTCCCAGGCGGGAGAACACGAGCAGTACTTC. Encoded protein: CASGHSQAGEHEQYF.

This clonotype appeared many times. The chain recombines TRBV27 with TRBJ2-7; D not resolved. CDR1 is MNHEY and CDR2 is SMNVEV in the germline V gene (reference sequence). Trimming removed 2 bases at V and 2 bases at J, with 10 bases between. This CDR3 has 14 amino acids. CDR3 nucleotides: TGTGCCAGCAGTTTAAAACCAGTCGCCTACGAGCAGTACTTC. Its translation: CASSLKPVAYEQYF.

This clonotype was observed a single time. The rearrangement links TRBV20-1 to TRBJ2-5; possibly TRBD2 for D (5 bases). Germline-derived CDR1 and CDR2 are DFQATT and SNEGSKA (reference sequence). This CDR3 is built from 13 residues. Trimming stripped 2 bases from V and 5 bases from J, with 12 bases between. This CDR3 is CSARFAQRETQYF. The CDR3 DNA reads TGCAGTGCTAGATTTGCCCAGCGGGAGACCCAGTACTTC.

Notes on this clonotype: This clone may be a read error of a much larger clone one base away. The V gene is TRBV29-1, the J gene TRBJ1-2; D gene ambiguous. The CDR3 length is 14 residues. Germline loops: CDR1 SQVTM, CDR2 ANQGSEA. Trimming took 6 bases from V and 5 from J, leaving 19 bases between them. CDR3 sequence reads: CSVQTGVVRYGYTF. The CDR3 region has the DNA TGCAGCGTCCAAACCGGGGTAGTGCGATATGGCTACACCTTC.

The table lists this clonotype with many counts. V and J are TRBV10-3 and TRBJ2-7, with TRBD1 matching 7 bases. Per germline, CDR1 ENHRY and CDR2 SYGVKD. The junction had 7 bases not matched to a gene; V was cut back by 6 bases and J by 5 bases. CDR3 length: 13 amino acids. CDR3 sequence: CAISLDREHEQYF. CDR3 DNA sequence: TGTGCCATCAGCTTAGACAGGGAACACGAGCAGTACTTC.

The table lists this clonotype with many counts. This CDR3 reads CASSLTWTNNEQFF. CDR3 DNA: TGTGCCAGCAGTTTAACCTGGACAAACAATGAGCAGTTCTTC. The V gene is TRBV28, the J gene TRBJ2-1, with D possibly being TRBD1 (5 bases). The CDR3 consists of 14 residues. CDR1 and CDR2 from the germline V gene are MDHEN and SYDVKM. Between the trimmed V and J ends, which lost 2 bases and 5 bases, there was a span of 10 bases.